This TCR beta chain was recovered during a study of identical twins. This clonotype was seen more than once but under ten times. Per germline, CDR1 DFQATT and CDR2 SNEGSKA (reference sequence). V gave up 7 bases and J gave up 2 bases, with 9 bases separating them. This CDR3 comprises 12 residues. Each CDR3 protein gets one entry after TCRdb re-called the 5' RACE reads with MiXCR. The repertoire has some 1,700,000 distinct CDR3 sequences, roughly 35% of them found once; the top ten carry 0.27%. The sequencing input was cord blood. The rearrangement joins TRBV20-1 to TRBJ2-1; possibly TRBD2 for D (7 bases). The sequence was collected from a newborn girl in good health. The CDR3 is CSGGGAYNEQFF. The DNA for the CDR3 is TGCAGTGGAGGGGGGGCCTACAATGAGCAGTTCTTC.